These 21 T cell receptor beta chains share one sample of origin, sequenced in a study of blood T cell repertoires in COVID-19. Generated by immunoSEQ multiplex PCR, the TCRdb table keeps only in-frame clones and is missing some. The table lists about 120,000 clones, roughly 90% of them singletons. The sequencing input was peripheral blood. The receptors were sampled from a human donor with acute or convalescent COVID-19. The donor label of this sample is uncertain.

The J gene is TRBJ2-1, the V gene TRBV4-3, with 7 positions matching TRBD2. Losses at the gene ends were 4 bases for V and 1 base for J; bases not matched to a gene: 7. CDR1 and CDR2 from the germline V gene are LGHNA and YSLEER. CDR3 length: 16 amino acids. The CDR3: CASSPPPGGSYNEQFF. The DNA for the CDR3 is TGCGCCAGCAGCCCTCCCCCCGGGGGGTCCTACAATGAGCAGTTCTTC.

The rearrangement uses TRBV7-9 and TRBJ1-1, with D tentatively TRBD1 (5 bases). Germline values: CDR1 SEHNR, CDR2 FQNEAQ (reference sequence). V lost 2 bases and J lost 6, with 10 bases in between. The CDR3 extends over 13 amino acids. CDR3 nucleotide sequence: TGTGCCAGCAGCTTAAAAGGAGGGGCTGAAGCTTTCTTT. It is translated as CASSLKGGAEAFF. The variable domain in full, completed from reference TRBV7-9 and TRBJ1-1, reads DTGVSQNPRHKITKRGQNVTFRCDPISEHNRLYWYRQTLGQGPEFLTYFQNEAQLEKSRLLSDRFSAERPKGSFSTLEIQRTEQGDSAMYLCASSLKGGAEAFFGQGTRLTVV.

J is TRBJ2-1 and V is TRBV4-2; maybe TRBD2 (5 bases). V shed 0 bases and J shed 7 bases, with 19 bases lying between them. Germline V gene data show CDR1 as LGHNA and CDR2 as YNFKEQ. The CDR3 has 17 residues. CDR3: CASSQEPFMSSTNEQFF. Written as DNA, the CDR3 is TGTGCCAGCAGCCAAGAACCATTCATGTCTAGCACGAATGAGCAGTTCTTC.

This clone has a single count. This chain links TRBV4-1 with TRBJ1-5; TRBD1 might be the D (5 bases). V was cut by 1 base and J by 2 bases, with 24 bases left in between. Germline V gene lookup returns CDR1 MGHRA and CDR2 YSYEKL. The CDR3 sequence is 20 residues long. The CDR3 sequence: CASSQVGAGSLNYGNQPQHF. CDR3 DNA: TGCGCCAGCAGCCAAGTAGGGGCAGGGTCTCTTAATTATGGCAATCAGCCCCAGCATTTT.

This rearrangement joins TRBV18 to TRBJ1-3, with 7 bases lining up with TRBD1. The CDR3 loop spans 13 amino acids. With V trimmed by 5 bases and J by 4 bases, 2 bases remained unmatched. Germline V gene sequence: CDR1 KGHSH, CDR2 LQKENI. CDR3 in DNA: TGTGCCAGCTCATCGGGACAGGGAAACACCATATATTTT. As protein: CASSSGQGNTIYF. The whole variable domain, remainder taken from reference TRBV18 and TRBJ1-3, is NAGVMQNPRHLVRRRGQEARLRCSPMKGHSHVYWYRQLPEEGLKFMVYLQKENIIDESGMPKERFSAEFPKEGPSILRIQQVVRGDSAAYFCASSSGQGNTIYFGEGSWLTVV.

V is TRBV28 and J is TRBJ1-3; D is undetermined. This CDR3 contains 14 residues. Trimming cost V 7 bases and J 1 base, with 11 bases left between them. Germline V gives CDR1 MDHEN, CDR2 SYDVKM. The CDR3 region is CASNRVSSGNTIYF. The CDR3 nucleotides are TGTGCCAGCAACCGGGTTAGTTCTGGAAACACCATATATTTT. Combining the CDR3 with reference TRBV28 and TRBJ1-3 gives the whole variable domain DVKVTQSSRYLVKRTGEKVFLECVQDMDHENMFWYRQDPGLGLRLIYFSYDVKMKEKGDIPEGYSVSREKKERFSLILESASTNQTSMYLCASNRVSSGNTIYFGEGSWLTVV.

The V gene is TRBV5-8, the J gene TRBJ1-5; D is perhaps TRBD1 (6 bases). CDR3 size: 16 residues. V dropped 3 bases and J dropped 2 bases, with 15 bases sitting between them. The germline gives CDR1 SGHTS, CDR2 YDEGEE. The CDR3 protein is CASSSHRVLGNQPQHF. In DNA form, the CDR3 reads TGTGCCAGCAGCTCCCACAGGGTATTAGGCAATCAGCCCCAGCATTTT.

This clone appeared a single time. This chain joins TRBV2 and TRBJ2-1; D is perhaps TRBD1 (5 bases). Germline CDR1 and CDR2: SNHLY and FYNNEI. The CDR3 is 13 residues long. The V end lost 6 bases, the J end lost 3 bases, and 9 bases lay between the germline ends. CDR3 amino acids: CASSLDIYNEQFF. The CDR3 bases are TGTGCCAGCAGCCTGGACATCTACAATGAGCAGTTCTTC.

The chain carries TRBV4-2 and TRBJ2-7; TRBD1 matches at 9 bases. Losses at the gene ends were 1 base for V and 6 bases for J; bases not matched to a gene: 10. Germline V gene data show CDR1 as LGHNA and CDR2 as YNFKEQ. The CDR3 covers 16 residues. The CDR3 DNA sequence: TGTGCCAGCAGCCAAGCAGGACAGGGGCGCAGGGGCGAGCAGTACTTC. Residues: CASSQAGQGRRGEQYF.

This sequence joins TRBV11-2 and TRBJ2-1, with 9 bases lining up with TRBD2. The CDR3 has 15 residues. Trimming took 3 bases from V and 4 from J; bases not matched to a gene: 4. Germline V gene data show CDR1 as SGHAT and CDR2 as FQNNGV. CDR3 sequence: CASSFGTSSYNEQFF. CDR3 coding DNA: TGTGCCAGCAGCTTCGGGACTAGCAGTTACAATGAGCAGTTCTTC.

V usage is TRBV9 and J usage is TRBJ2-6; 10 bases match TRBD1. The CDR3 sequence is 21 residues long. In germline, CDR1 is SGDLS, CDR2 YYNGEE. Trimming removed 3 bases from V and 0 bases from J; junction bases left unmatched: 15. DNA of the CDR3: TGTGCCAGCAGCGACCCCGCTTACTGGACAGGGGGATCCTCTGGGGCCAACGTCCTGACTTTC. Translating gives CASSDPAYWTGGSSGANVLTF.

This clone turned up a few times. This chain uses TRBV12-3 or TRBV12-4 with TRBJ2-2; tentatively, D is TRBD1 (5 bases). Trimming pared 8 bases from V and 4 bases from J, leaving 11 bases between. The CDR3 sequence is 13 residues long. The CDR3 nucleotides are TGTGCCAGCTCAGCTACAGGCACCGGGGAGCTGTTTTTT. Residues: CASSATGTGELFF.

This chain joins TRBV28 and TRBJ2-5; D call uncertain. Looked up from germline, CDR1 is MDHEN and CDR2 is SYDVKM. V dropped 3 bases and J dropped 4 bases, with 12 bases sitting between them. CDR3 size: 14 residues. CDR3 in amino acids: CASSLVQSPETQYF. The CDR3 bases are TGTGCCAGCAGTTTGGTGCAGTCTCCAGAGACCCAGTACTTC.

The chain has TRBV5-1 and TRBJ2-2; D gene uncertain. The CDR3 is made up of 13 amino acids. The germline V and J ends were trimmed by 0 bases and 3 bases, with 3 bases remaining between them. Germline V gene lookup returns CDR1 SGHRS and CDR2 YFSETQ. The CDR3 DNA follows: TGCGCCAGCAGCTTGGCTGACACCGGGGAGCTGTTTTTT. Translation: CASSLADTGELFF.

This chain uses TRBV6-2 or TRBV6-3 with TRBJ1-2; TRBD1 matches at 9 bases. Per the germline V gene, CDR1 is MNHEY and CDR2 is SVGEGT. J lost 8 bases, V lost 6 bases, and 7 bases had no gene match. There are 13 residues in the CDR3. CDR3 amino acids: CASSTGGGRGYTF. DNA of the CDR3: TGTGCCAGCAGCACAGGGGGCGGAAGGGGCTACACCTTC.

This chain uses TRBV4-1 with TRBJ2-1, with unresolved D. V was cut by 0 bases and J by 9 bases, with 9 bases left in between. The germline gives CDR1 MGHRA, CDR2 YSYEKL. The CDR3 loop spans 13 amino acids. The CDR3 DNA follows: TGCGCCAGCAGCCAAGATTCAGTAGCTGAGCAGTTCTTC. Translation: CASSQDSVAEQFF.

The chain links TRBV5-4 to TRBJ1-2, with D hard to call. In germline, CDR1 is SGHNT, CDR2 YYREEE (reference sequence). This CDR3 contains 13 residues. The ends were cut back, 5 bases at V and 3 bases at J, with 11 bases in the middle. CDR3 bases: TGTGCCAGCAGACAACAAGAAGACTATGGCTACACCTTC. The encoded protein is CASRQQEDYGYTF.

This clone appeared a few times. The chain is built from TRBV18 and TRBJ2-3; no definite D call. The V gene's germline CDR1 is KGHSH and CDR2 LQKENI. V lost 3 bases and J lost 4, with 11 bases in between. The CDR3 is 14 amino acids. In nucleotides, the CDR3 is TGTGCCAGCTCACCGAGGTCGGTGGCAGATACGCAGTATTTT. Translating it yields CASSPRSVADTQYF.

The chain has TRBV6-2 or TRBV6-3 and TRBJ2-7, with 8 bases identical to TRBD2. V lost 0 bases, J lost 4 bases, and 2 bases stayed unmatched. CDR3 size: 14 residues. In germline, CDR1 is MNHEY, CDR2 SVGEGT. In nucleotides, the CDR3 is TGTGCCAGCAGTTACTCTCGGGAGGGTTACGAGCAGTACTTC. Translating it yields CASSYSREGYEQYF.

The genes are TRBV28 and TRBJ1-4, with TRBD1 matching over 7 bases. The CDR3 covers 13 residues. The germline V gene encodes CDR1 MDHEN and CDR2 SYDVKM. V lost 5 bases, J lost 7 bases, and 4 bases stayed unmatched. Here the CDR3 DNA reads TGTGCCAGCAGTAGGGGGCTTGGTGAAAAACTGTTTTTT. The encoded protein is CASSRGLGEKLFF.

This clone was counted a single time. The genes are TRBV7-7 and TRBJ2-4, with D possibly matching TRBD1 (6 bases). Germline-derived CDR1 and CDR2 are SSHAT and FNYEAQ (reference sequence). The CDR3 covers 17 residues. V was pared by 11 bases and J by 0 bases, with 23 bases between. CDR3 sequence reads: CACRGGPALLAKNIQYF. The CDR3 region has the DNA TGTGCCTGCCGAGGGGGACCCGCACTCTTAGCCAAAAACATTCAGTACTTC. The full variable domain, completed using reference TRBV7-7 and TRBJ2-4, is GAGVSQSPRYKVTKRGQDVTLRCDPISSHATLYWYQQALGQGPEFLTYFNYEAQPDKSGLPSDRFSAERPEGSISTLTIQRTEQRDSAMYRCACRGGPALLAKNIQYFGAGTRLSVL.